A single sample gave rise to the 8 T cell receptor beta chains below, sequenced in a study of control samples from healthy donors and cancer patients (dated by TCRdb to 2018 to 2021). Library preparation employed the immunoSEQ multiplex PCR assay. TCRdb's version of the immuneACCESS table is confined to in-frame rearrangements and falls short of the full clone set. An unresolved V gene accounts for under half of the shortfall where checked; the remainder is of unknown origin. The sample table contains 100,000 to 150,000 clones; only one count was recorded for about nine tenths of them. The ten most abundant clones make up around 8.7% of the sample. Material for sequencing was blood. Receptors originate from a middle-aged man in good health.

This rearrangement joins TRBV10-2 to TRBJ1-1; D perhaps matches TRBD1 (6 bases). The germline V gene has CDR1 WSHSY and CDR2 SAAADI. The germline V and J ends were trimmed by 3 bases and 5 bases, with 13 bases remaining between them. The CDR3 extends over 14 amino acids. The CDR3 nucleotides read TGCGCCAGCAGTGACAGGGGAGGAACGACTGAAGCTTTCTTT. This gives the protein CASSDRGGTTEAFF.

V usage is TRBV18 and J usage is TRBJ1-1, with D possibly being TRBD1 (5 bases). Germline CDR1 reads KGHSH; CDR2 reads LQKENI. This CDR3 comprises 16 residues. V was shortened by 0 bases and J by 1 base, with 12 bases between the two germline ends. In nucleotides, the CDR3 is TGTGCCAGCTCACCACCGTTTGAGGGACCGAACACTGAAGCTTTCTTT. Translating gives CASSPPFEGPNTEAFF.

Concerning this clone: Other DNA sequences in the same sample also yield this CDR3. J is TRBJ1-3 and V is TRBV30; D is ambiguous. The CDR3 sequence is 12 residues long. V was trimmed by 3 bases and J by 0 bases, leaving 3 bases between them. CDR1 and CDR2 from the germline V gene are GTSNPN and SVGIG (reference sequence). CDR3 in DNA: TGTGCCTGGAGATCCTCTGGAAACACCATATATTTT. Encoded protein: CAWRSSGNTIYF. The full variable domain, rest sourced from reference TRBV30 and TRBJ1-3, is SQTIHQWPATLVQPVGSPLSLECTVEGTSNPNLYWYRQAAGRGLQLLFYSVGIGQISSEVPQNLSASRPQDRQFILSSKKLLLSDSGFYLCAWRSSGNTIYFGEGSWLTVV.

This chain uses TRBV2 with TRBJ2-7; 7 nucleotides line up with TRBD1. J gave up 9 bases and V 6 bases, and 14 bases lay outside the gene matches. CDR1 SNHLY and CDR2 FYNNEI come from the germline V gene. The CDR3 consists of 14 residues. CDR3 protein: CASRSIGTVLVQYF. In DNA form, the CDR3 reads TGTGCCAGCAGATCTATCGGGACAGTTCTGGTGCAGTACTTC. Full variable domain (remainder filled in from reference TRBV2 and TRBJ2-7): EPEVTQTPSHQVTQMGQEVILRCVPISNHLYFYWYRQILGQKVEFLVSFYNNEISEKSEIFDDQFSVERPDGSNFTLKIRSTKLEDSAMYFCASRSIGTVLVQYFGPGTRLTVT.

The chain is built from TRBV11-3 and TRBJ2-1; D remains ambiguous. CDR1 and CDR2 from the germline V gene are SGHNT and YENEEA. The germline V and J ends were trimmed by 4 bases and 4 bases, with 5 bases remaining between them. This CDR3 contains 12 residues. The CDR3 loop reads CASSSNYNEQFF. The CDR3 coding sequence is TGTGCCAGCAGCTCAAATTACAATGAGCAGTTCTTC.

This rearrangement joins TRBV3-1 (or the pseudogene TRBV3-2) to TRBJ2-5; D unresolved. V was pared by 6 bases and J by 2 bases, with 10 bases between. CDR3 length: 13 amino acids. Germline loops: CDR1 LGHDT, CDR2 YNNKEL (reference sequence). The CDR3 sequence: CASRPRPQETQYF. CDR3 sequence (DNA): TGTGCCAGCAGACCCCGCCCACAAGAGACCCAGTACTTC.

The J gene is TRBJ1-5, the V gene TRBV19; 9 bases map to TRBD1. CDR1 is LNHDA, CDR2 SQIVND, per germline (reference sequence). V trimming: 7 bases; J trimming: 1 base; junction bases outside the gene matches: 5. CDR3 length equals 15 residues. The CDR3 sequence is CASKITGGSNQPQHF. The CDR3 DNA follows: TGTGCCAGTAAAATCACAGGGGGCAGCAATCAGCCCCAGCATTTT.

J is TRBJ2-2 and V is TRBV15; 7 bases agree with TRBD1. V shed 6 bases and J 3 bases; nucleotides not matched to a gene: 4. CDR3 size: 14 residues. The V gene's germline CDR1 is LNHNV and CDR2 YYDKDF (reference sequence). CDR3 residues: CATRGGLDTGELFF. The DNA of the CDR3 is TGTGCCACCAGAGGGGGCTTGGACACCGGGGAGCTGTTTTTT.